Included here is one TCR beta chain sequence, with context. The clone's antigen remains unknown. No base-level quality is on record; no much larger clone is a single base apart. The CDR3 regions of human TCRbeta chains were analyzed by immunosequencing. Regarding the original processing steps: TCRs in the repertoires were matched against a reference library of SARS-CoV-2-specific TCRs that had been generated with the MIRA antigen-specificity platform. Breadth meant the fraction of unique TCRs that were SARS-CoV-2-associated, whereas depth meant the fraction of total T cells that were SARS-CoV-2-associated. Each spike-specific TCR was assigned to its reactive spike region and to a CD4 or CD8 class using the MIRA data. Log10-transformed breadth and depth values were compared by one-way ANOVA with Sidak's multiple comparisons tests. Entries here come from immuneACCESS through TCRdb and include only in-frame sequences with V and J called. Some clones fail to appear in such tables; in the studies checked, an unresolved V gene covers under half of the shortfall, and the cause of the remainder is unknown. V, J and clone size are those of that table, while D and trimming were read from the DNA. The sample yields fewer than 90,000 clones; approximately 90% were counted once. The ten largest clones capture approximately 5% of the sample.

The data derive from a study of T cell responses to AZD1222 COVID-19 vaccine (dated by TCRdb to 2020 to 2022). Study-wide context: TCR sequencing covered over 230 trial participants: some 210 given two doses of AZD1222 and 26 given two doses of MenACWY control vaccine. Trial participants were enrolled by age into subgroups of 18-55, 56-69 and 70-plus years, and around 140, 26 and 57 TCR-sequenced participants, respectively, were included in these subgroups.

General conclusions and limits of the study: Because no day 14 peak-response samples were available, repertoires were characterized only after the peak T cell response. Epitopes outside the regions mutated in the B.1.351 and B.1.1.7 variants were reportedly recognized by nearly half of the unique spike-specific TCRs. Conclusions about previously exposed vaccinees are limited because only a handful of AZD1222 recipients were SARS-CoV-2 seropositive at baseline. The vaccine-associated CD4 TCRs covered the entire spike protein, and the dominant responses fell in regions 160-218 and 743-854. Participants were mostly white British, with more females than males. The authors suggested clonal diversity may have been underestimated. A significant rise in spike-specific TCR breadth and depth was observed after two AZD1222 doses relative to day 0 and relative to MenACWY recipients. The 56-69-year group was small, and its depth increase did not reach significance, likely because of low power.

What the time point label conveys for this sample: about 28 days (+/-7) after the second vaccine dose. AZD1222 recipients given second doses at about 4 weeks or at about 12 weeks were pooled, since spike-specific TCR depth and breadth were not found to differ between the two schedules. Samples from vaccinated people were obtained from the UK trials COV001 and COV002, which included a single-blind randomized controlled phase 2/3 trial of AZD1222 (ChAdOx1 nCoV-19) in healthy adults. For TCRbeta chain sequencing, PBMC samples were collected from trial participants at day 0 and at day 28 after the second dose. Trimming takes 4 bases off V and 9 bases off J; junction bases not matched to a gene: 3. The CDR3 runs 12 amino acids, cysteine and phenylalanine included. Only CDR3 DNA remains: 36 bases, in frame from the first base. CDR1 and CDR2 were assigned from the germline V gene as SGHDN and FVKESK.

The origin of this receptor is an adult who received the AZD1222 COVID-19 vaccine. Specimen: peripheral blood, collected 28 days after the second AZD1222 dose. The chain is assembled from TRBV14 and TRBJ1-2; 9 nucleotides in the junction match TRBD1. In nucleotides, the sequence is TGTGCCAGCAGCCGGGACAGGGTGCGCTACACCTTC. Translated, this is CASSRDRVRYTF.